This TCR beta chain was found in a study of shared clonotypes between healthy human individuals (dated by TCRdb to the early 2020s). General notes on the study: Two women and a few men aged 18 to 49 years were included in the cohort. To estimate repertoire size and how much clonotype sharing occurs between individuals, the study deeply sequenced the blood TCR repertoires of roughly 5 healthy adults. To increase sequencing depth and limit assay-specific biases, different laboratories used diverse techniques to prepare libraries and sequence TCR repertoires. Leukapheresis yielded between about 0.9 and 10 billion PBMCs per donor. What the research found in general, with its limitations: Pairwise subsampling indicated that sequencing depth was expected to affect the degree of clonotype sharing among donors. The small number of donors limited the genetic and exposure-history diversity represented. Sampling was restricted to blood, and TCR repertoires in tissues likely differ from the TCR repertoires found in blood.

Of note for this clone: Its recognized antigen is unknown. Qualities for individual bases were not recorded, and no much larger clone is one base off.

TCR CDR3 regions were amplified from genomic DNA by multiplex PCR using the deep immunoSEQ assay. Extracted genomic DNA from each cell subset was spread evenly across all wells of several immunoSEQ 96-well plates, with each plate serving as a replicate. For unsorted PBMC, each replicate PCR was loaded with about 280 ng genomic DNA, equivalent to about 30,000 T cell genomes. Ten immunoSEQ deep assay plates were used to sequence the unsorted PBMC genomic DNA. The purified libraries were quantified using a Qubit 3.0 fluorometer, sized with a Bioanalyzer 2100, and then quantified again using the KAPA Library Quantification kit. A separate single-read 150-cycle Illumina NextSeq 550 flow cell was used to sequence each immunoSEQ 96-well plate. Per the original workflow: Because the immunoSEQ output held only junctional sequences and lacked quality scores, the filtering could not match the filtering applied to full-length reads. To assign V/J genes and CDR3, sequences were annotated against IMGT germline references using PyIR, a Python wrapper for IgBLAST v1.9. Any read was removed if the V/J assignment was weak (E-value above 1e-6), the CDR3 was missing, or the read contained stop codons, out-of-frame junctions, or ambiguous translated residues. A V3J clonotype was defined by an identical inferred V gene, J gene, and CDR3 amino acid sequence. To compute the percentage overlap between repertoires, the number of shared unique clonotypes was divided by the size of the smaller repertoire. Three approaches were used to assess repertoire richness: RTK rarefaction, the Chao1 estimator, and Recon v2.1 estimates of unobserved clonotypes. This is the immuneACCESS table as TCRdb keeps it, with only in-frame sequences that have V and J called. A part of the clones is gone; compared with another copy, unresolved V genes explain less than half, and the rest is unexplained. V and J calls and clone size come straight from that table; D and trimming were deduced from the DNA. Within this sample are some 470,000 clones, with 75% to 85% of them counted one time only. In total, the top ten clones hold approximately 13% of the sample.

The donors were healthy, HIV-negative adults with no recently reported acute infections or vaccinations. Every donor was a Caucasian adult living in Nashville, Tennessee, USA. For unsorted samples, around 90 million PBMCs were counted, and genomic DNA was extracted using the QIAamp DNA Blood Mini kit. Blood was obtained by leukapheresis, after which PBMCs were separated by Ficoll-Histopaque density gradient centrifugation and cryopreserved in liquid nitrogen vapor phase. From its cysteine to its phenylalanine, the CDR3 spans 14 amino acids. Of the read, only the CDR3 DNA is kept; its 42 bases are in frame from base 1. Looking up the germline V gene yields CDR1 SQVTM and CDR2 ANQGSEA. V was cut back by 8 bases and J by 3 bases, leaving a gap of 18 bases between them.

Sequencing was performed on PBMCs. This sequence originates from a woman between 35 and 50 years old in good health. Some clones in this sample may be carry-over from other donors' samples. The V gene is TRBV29-1 and the J gene is TRBJ2-3; a tentative D call is TRBD1 (6 bases match). Here is the DNA: TGCAGCTCTTCGACAGGCTTGGGGACAGATACGCAGTATTTT. This codes for CSSSTGLGTDTQYF.